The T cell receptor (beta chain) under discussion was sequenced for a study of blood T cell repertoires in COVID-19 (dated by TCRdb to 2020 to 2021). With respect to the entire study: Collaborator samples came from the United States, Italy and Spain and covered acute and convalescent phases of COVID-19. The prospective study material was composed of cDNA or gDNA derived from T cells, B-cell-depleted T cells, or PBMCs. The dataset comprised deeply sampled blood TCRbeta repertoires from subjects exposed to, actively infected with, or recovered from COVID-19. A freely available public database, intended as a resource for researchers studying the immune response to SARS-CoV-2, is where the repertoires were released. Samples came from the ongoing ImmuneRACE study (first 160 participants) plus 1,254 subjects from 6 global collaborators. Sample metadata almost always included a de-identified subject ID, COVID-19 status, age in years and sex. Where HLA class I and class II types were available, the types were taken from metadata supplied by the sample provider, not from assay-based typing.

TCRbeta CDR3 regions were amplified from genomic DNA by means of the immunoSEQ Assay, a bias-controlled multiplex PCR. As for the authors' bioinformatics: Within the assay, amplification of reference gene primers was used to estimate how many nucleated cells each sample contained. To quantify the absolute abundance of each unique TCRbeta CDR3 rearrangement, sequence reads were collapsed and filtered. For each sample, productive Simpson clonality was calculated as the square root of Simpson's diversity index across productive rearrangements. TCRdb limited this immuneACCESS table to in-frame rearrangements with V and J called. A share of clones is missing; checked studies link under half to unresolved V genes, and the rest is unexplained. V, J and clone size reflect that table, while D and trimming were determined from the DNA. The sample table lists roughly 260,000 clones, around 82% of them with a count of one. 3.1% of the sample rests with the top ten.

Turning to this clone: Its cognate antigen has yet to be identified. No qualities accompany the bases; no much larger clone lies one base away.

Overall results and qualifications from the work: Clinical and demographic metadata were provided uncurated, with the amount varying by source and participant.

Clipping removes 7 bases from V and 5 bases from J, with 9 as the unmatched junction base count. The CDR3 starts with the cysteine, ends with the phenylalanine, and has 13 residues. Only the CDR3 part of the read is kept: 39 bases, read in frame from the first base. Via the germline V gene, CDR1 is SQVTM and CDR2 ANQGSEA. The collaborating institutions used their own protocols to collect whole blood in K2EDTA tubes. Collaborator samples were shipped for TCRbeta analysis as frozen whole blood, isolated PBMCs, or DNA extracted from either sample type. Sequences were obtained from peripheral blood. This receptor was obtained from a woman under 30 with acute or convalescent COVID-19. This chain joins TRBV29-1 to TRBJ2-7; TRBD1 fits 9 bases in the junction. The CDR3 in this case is CSGGTGTGNEQYF. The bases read TGCAGCGGGGGCACGGGGACAGGGAACGAGCAGTACTTC.